The 8 T cell receptor beta chains below come from one sample, sequenced in a study of blood T cell repertoires in COVID-19. The table came from immunoSEQ multiplex PCR; TCRdb's copy has only in-frame clones and leaves some out. The data contain about 210,000 clones, around 81% of them singletons. The sequenced sample was PBMCs or T cells enriched from blood (not recorded which). Every receptor here comes from a woman in her 50s with acute COVID-19.

The V call is TRBV18, the J call TRBJ2-5; a possible D gene is TRBD1 (6 bases). The V and J ends lost 3 bases and 5 bases respectively, with 7 bases between them. CDR3 length equals 12 residues. Germline V CDR1 and CDR2: KGHSH, LQKENI. The CDR3 sequence: CASSPQGETQYF. CDR3 nucleotide sequence: TGTGCCAGCTCACCGCAGGGGGAGACCCAGTACTTC.

The rearrangement uses TRBV7-3 and TRBJ2-5; D might be TRBD2 (6 bases). The germline CDR1 and CDR2 sequences are SGHTA and FQGTGA. V was trimmed by 2 bases and J by 5 bases, leaving 9 bases between them. The CDR3 spans 13 residues. The CDR3 DNA follows: TGTGCCAGCAGCTTACGCGGGATGGAGACCCAGTACTTC. It specifies CASSLRGMETQYF.

The chain employs TRBV5-1 and TRBJ2-2, with a tentative D call TRBD2 (7 bases). CDR3 length: 15 residues. From germline, CDR1 is SGHRS and CDR2 YFSETQ. Trimming left V 7 bases short and J 0 bases short, with 13 bases between. The CDR3 DNA sequence: TGCGCCAGCGGGGGGGCAGCATCGAACACCGGGGAGCTGTTTTTT. It translates to CASGGAASNTGELFF.

This clone was seen a handful of times. The CDR3 loop reads CASSLLGLPHAGELFF. The CDR3 DNA is TGTGCCAGCAGTTTATTGGGACTCCCGCACGCCGGGGAGCTGTTTTTT. The V and J genes are TRBV27 and TRBJ2-2; D is possibly TRBD2 (6 bases). CDR1 MNHEY and CDR2 SMNVEV come from the germline V gene (reference sequence). This CDR3 contains 16 residues. The ends were cut back, 1 base at V and 6 bases at J, with 15 bases in the middle.

This clone was counted between two and nine times. The junction departs from the called germline gene at one end, perhaps through a read error. The chain combines TRBV2 with TRBJ1-4; 9 nucleotides match TRBD1. Germline CDR1 SNHLY, CDR2 FYNNEI. This CDR3 is built from 12 residues. CDR3 sequence: CASSEGGTGIVF. CDR3 DNA sequence: TGTGCCAGCAGTGAAGGTGGGACAGGGATTGTTTTT.

The chain carries TRBV11-3 and TRBJ2-1, with D hard to call. The CDR3 has 13 amino acids. Germline V lookup: CDR1 SGHNT, CDR2 YENEEA. V was shortened by 5 bases and J by 8 bases, with 13 bases between the two germline ends. The CDR3 region is CASSPSPLDEQFF. CDR3 sequence (DNA): TGTGCCAGCAGCCCGAGCCCCCTCGATGAGCAGTTCTTC.

The CDR3 is CASRRQGGYGYTF. The CDR3 nucleotides are TGTGCCAGCAGAAGACAGGGGGGCTATGGCTACACCTTC. The chain uses TRBV28 and TRBJ1-2; 9 bases are shared with TRBD1. The CDR3 is 13 amino acids. After removal of 6 bases from V and 4 bases from J, the junction contained 3 bases not matched to a gene. The germline V gene has CDR1 MDHEN and CDR2 SYDVKM.

The genes are TRBV6-1 and TRBJ1-1, with TRBD1 matching over 9 bases. After removal of 4 bases from V and 6 bases from J, the junction contained 15 bases not matched to a gene. The CDR3 is 17 residues long. Per the germline V gene, CDR1 is MNHNS and CDR2 is SASEGT. This CDR3 is CASSGTWTGVLASEAFF. The CDR3 nucleotides read TGTGCCAGCAGTGGTACCTGGACAGGGGTCCTCGCATCTGAAGCTTTCTTT.